The entry that follows covers one T cell receptor (beta chain) sequence. The data were taken from a study of blood T cell repertoires in COVID-19. About the study: The United States, Italy and Spain were the sources of the acute and convalescent COVID-19 samples. Nucleic acid was either cDNA or gDNA, and it came from T cells, B-cell-depleted T cells, or PBMCs.

Germline V CDR1 and CDR2: SGHDT, YYEEEE. With 2 bases removed from V and 0 bases from J, the gap between germline ends came to 11 bases. The CDR3 has 16 residues. The assay was immunoSEQ multiplex PCR, and TCRdb's table has in-frame clones only and misses some. The table has some 460,000 clones, 87% seen once. The clonotype comes from a young woman who had recovered from COVID-19. The V call is TRBV5-6, the J call TRBJ1-4; D call uncertain. The source material was PBMCs or T cells enriched from blood (not recorded which). CDR3 DNA: TGTGCCAGCAGCTTCGGACGGGGAGCAACTAATGAAAAACTGTTTTTT. This codes for CASSFGRGATNEKLFF. Full variable domain (outside the CDR3, taken from reference TRBV5-6 and TRBJ1-4): DAGVTQSPTHLIKTRGQQVTLRCSPKSGHDTVSWYQQALGQGPQFIFQYYEEEERQRGNFPDRFSGHQFPNYSSELNVNALLLGDSALYLCASSFGRGATNEKLFFGSGTQLSVL.